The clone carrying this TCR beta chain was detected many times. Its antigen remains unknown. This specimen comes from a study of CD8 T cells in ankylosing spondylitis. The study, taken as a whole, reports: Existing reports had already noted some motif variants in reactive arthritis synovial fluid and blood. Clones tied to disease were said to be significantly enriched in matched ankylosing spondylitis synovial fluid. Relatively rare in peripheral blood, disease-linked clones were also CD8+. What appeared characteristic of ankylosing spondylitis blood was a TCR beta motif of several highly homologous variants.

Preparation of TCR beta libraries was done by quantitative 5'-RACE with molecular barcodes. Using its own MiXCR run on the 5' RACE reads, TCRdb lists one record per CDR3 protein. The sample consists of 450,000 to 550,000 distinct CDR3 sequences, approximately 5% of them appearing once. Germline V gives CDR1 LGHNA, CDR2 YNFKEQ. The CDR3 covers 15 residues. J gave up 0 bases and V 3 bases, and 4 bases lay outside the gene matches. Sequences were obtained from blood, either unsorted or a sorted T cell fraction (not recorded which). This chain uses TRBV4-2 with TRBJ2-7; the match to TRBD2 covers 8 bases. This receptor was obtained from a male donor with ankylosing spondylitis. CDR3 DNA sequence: TGTGCCAGCAGCCACGCGACTAGCGACTCCTACGAGCAGTACTTC. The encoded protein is CASSHATSDSYEQYF.